This T cell receptor (beta chain) was documented in a study of shared clonotypes between healthy human individuals. Findings and caveats of the study: Sequencing depth was expected to affect clonotype sharing among donors.

The study used about 84 million PBMCs per unsorted sample for genomic DNA. The protocol was immunoSEQ multiplex PCR, while the TCRdb copy is restricted to in-frame clones and leaves out a portion. The table lists about 500,000 clones, more than 70% of them singletons. The CDR3 has 13 residues. Germline V gives CDR1 MGHRA, CDR2 YSYEKL. V dropped 4 bases and J dropped 6 bases, with 9 bases sitting between them. To note about this clone: Its antigen is unidentified.

Material: PBMCs. This chain uses TRBV4-1 with TRBJ2-2; perhaps D is TRBD1 or TRBD2 (5 bases each). This receptor was taken from a woman aged 40 to 50 in good health. Some clones in this sample may be carry-over from other donors' samples. The CDR3 spells CASSLEGSGELFF. The CDR3 nucleotides are TGCGCCAGCAGCCTCGAGGGGTCCGGGGAGCTGTTTTTT.